This T cell receptor (beta chain) derives from a study of T cells after yellow fever vaccination. Germline V CDR1 and CDR2: ENHRY, SYGVKD. The CDR3 spans 16 residues. Losses at the gene ends were 2 bases for V and 7 bases for J; bases not matched to a gene: 8. Template switching with 5'RACE generated the TCR cDNA and added a universal primer site and UMIs. TCRdb redid the calling of the 5' RACE reads with MiXCR, one entry per CDR3 protein. In the table there are over 85,000 distinct CDR3 sequences, 8% to 10% of which are singletons. Regarding the study as a whole: A small share of clonotypes appeared in both CD4 and CD8 compartments. Post-booster repertoires again held most primary-vaccination clones (about 95% CD4, 88% CD8).

The sample here was CD8+ T cells not binding an NS4B(214-222) dextramer, sorted from PBMCs, taken around 15 days after the first yellow fever vaccination. The receptor was isolated from a man between 18 and 35 years old who received the YFV17D yellow fever vaccine. The V and J genes are TRBV10-3 and TRBJ2-2; 9 bases match TRBD1. Here the CDR3 reads CAISEGGQGLYGELFF. The CDR3 coding sequence is TGTGCCATCAGTGAGGGGGGACAGGGCTTGTACGGGGAGCTGTTTTTT.